This TCR beta chain was observed in a study of blood T cell repertoires in COVID-19. The wider study: Both acute and convalescent COVID-19 samples were obtained from the United States, Italy and Spain. Nucleic acid was either cDNA or gDNA, and it came from T cells, B-cell-depleted T cells, or PBMCs.

In Seattle, patients joined the study during active infection and were tracked longitudinally. Authors' processing steps: By means of reference gene primer amplification, nucleated cell counts were estimated. This table comes from immunoSEQ multiplex PCR, and its TCRdb copy is limited to in-frame clones, with some not included. That table is the source of V, J and clone size, and D and trimming were worked out from the DNA. The table records about 94,000 clones, approximately 74% of them present only once. Trimming removed 4 bases from V and 5 bases from J, with 22 bases in between. Germline V gene sequence: CDR1 LGHNA, CDR2 YNFKEQ. The CDR3 is 17 amino acids.

The source material was peripheral blood. This TCR came from a man aged 70 or older with COVID-19, enrolled during active disease. The V gene is TRBV4-2, the J gene TRBJ2-3; D possibly corresponds to TRBD2 (6 bases). The CDR3 spells CASSPRAGDGRGDTQYF. The CDR3 region has the DNA TGTGCCAGCAGCCCAAGAGCCGGAGACGGGAGAGGAGATACGCAGTATTTT.